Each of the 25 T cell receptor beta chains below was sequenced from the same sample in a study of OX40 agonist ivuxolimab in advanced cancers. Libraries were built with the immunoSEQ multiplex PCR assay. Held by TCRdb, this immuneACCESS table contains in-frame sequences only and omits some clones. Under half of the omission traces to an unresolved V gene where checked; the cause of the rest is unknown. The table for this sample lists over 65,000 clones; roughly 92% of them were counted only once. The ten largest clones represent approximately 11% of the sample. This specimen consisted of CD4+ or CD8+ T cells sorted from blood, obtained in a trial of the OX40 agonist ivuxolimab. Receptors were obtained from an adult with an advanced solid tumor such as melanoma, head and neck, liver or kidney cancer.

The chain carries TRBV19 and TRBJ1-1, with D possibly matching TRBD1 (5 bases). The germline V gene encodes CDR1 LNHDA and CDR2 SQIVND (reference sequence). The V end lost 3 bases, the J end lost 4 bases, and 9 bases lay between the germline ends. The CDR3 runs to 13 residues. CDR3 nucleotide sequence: TGTGCCAGTAGTATCGGCAGGGCCACTGAAGCTTTCTTT. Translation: CASSIGRATEAFF.

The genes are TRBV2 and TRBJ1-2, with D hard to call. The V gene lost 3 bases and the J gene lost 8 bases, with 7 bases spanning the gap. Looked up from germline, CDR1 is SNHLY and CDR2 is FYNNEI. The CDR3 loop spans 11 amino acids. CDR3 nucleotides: TGTGCCAGCAGTGATTTCCTCGGCTACACCTTC. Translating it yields CASSDFLGYTF.

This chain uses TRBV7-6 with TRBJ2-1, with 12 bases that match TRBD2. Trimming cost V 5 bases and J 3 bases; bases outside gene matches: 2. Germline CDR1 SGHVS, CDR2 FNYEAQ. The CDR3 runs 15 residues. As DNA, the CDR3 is TGTGCCAGCAGCCCTAGCGGGGGGGGCTACAATGAGCAGTTCTTC. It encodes CASSPSGGGYNEQFF.

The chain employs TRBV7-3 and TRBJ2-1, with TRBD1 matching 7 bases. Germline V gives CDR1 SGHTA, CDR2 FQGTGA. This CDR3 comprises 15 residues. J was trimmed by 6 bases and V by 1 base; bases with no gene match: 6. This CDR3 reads CASSLSAGGINEQFF. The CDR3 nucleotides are TGTGCCAGCAGCTTAAGCGCAGGGGGTATCAATGAGCAGTTCTTC.

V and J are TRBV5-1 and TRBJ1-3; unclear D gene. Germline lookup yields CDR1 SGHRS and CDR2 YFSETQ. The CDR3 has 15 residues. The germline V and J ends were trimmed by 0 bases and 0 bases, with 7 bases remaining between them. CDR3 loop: CASSLEFYSGNTIYF. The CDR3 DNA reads TGCGCCAGCAGCTTGGAGTTCTACTCTGGAAACACCATATATTTT. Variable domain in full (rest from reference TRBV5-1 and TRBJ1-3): KAGVTQTPRYLIKTRGQQVTLSCSPISGHRSVSWYQQTPGQGLQFLFEYFSETQRNKGNFPGRFSGRQFSNSRSEMNVSTLELGDSALYLCASSLEFYSGNTIYFGEGSWLTVV.

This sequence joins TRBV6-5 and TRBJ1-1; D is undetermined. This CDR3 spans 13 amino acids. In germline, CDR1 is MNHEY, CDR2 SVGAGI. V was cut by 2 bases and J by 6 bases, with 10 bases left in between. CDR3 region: CASSYGSSPEAFF. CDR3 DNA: TGTGCCAGCAGTTACGGTTCGAGTCCTGAAGCTTTCTTT.

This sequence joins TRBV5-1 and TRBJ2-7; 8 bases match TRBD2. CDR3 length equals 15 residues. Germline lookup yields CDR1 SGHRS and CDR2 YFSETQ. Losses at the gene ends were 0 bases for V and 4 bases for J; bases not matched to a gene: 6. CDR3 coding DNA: TGCGCCAGCAGCTTGGTTAGCGGGGTGGAGTACGAGCAGTACTTC. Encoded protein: CASSLVSGVEYEQYF.

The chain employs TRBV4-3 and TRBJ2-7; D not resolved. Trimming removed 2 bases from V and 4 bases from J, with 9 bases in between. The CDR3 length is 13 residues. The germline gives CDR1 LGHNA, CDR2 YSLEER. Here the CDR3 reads CASSQFRGYEQYF. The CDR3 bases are TGCGCCAGCAGCCAATTCCGTGGGTACGAGCAGTACTTC.

CDR3 amino acids: CASSNRDTHTGELFF. The CDR3 DNA follows: TGTGCCAGCAGCAATCGGGACACCCACACCGGGGAGCTGTTTTTT. The chain recombines TRBV5-8 with TRBJ2-2, with TRBD1 as a possible D gene (6 bases). The ends were cut back, 4 bases at V and 3 bases at J, with 13 bases in the middle. The CDR3 length is 15 residues. Germline loops: CDR1 SGHTS, CDR2 YDEGEE.

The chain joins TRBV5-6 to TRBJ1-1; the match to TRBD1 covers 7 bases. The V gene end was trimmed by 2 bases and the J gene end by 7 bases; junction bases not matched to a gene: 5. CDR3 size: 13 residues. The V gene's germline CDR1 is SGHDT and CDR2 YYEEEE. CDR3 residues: CASSFGTENEAFF. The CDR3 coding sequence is TGTGCCAGCAGCTTCGGGACAGAGAATGAAGCTTTCTTT.

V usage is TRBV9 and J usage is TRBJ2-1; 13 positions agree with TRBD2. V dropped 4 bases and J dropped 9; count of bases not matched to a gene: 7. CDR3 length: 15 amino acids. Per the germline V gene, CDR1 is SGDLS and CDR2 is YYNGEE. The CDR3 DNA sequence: TGTGCCAGCAGCCCAACTAGCGGGGGGGCCCCTGAGCAGTTCTTC. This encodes CASSPTSGGAPEQFF.

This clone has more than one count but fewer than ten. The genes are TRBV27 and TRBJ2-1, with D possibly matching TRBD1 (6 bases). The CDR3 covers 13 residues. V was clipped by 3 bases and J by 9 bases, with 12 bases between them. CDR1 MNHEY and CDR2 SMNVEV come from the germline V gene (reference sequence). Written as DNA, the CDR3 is TGTGCCAGCAGTTTGGCAGGGGACGGTGAGCAGTTCTTC. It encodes CASSLAGDGEQFF.

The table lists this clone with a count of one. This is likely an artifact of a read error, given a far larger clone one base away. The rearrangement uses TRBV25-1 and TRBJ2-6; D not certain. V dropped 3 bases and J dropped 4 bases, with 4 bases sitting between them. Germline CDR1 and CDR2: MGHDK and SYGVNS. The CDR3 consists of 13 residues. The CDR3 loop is CASSDSGANVLTF. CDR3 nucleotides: TGTGCCAGCAGTGACTCCGGGGCCAACGTCCTGACTTTC.

DNA of the CDR3: TGTGCCAGCTCACCCGTCGACAGATACACCGGGGAGCTGTTTTTT. Amino acid sequence: CASSPVDRYTGELFF. The V and J genes are TRBV18 and TRBJ2-2; maybe TRBD1 (5 bases). The germline gives CDR1 KGHSH, CDR2 LQKENI. Deletions cut 3 bases from V and 3 bases from J, with 11 bases between. CDR3 length: 15 residues.

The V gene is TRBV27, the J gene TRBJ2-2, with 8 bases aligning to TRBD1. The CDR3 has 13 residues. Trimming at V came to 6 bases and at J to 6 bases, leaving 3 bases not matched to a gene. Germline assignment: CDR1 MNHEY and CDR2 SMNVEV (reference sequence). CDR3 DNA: TGTGCCAGCAGCAGCAGGGGGCCCGGGGAGCTGTTTTTT. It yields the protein CASSSRGPGELFF.

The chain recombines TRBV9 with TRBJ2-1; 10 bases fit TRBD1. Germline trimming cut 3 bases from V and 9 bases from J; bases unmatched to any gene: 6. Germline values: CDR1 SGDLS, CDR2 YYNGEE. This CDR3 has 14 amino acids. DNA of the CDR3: TGTGCCAGCAGCGACGGGACAGGGGAAGGTGAGCAGTTCTTC. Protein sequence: CASSDGTGEGEQFF.

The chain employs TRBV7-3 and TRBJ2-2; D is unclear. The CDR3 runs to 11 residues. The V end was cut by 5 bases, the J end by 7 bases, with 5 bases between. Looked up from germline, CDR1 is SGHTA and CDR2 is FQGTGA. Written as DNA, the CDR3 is TGTGCCAGCAGCCCCGGCGGGGAGCTGTTTTTT. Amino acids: CASSPGGELFF.

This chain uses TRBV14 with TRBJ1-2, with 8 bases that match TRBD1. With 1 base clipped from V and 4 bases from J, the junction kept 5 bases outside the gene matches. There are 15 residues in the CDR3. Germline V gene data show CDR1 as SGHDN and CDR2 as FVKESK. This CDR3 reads CASSQGQGFGYGYTF. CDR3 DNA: TGTGCCAGCAGCCAAGGACAGGGGTTCGGCTATGGCTACACCTTC.

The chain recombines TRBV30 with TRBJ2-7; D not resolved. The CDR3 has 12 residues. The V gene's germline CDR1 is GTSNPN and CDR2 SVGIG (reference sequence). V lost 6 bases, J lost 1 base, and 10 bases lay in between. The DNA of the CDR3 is TGTGCCTGCTGGACGGATTCCTACGAGCAGTACTTC. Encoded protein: CACWTDSYEQYF.

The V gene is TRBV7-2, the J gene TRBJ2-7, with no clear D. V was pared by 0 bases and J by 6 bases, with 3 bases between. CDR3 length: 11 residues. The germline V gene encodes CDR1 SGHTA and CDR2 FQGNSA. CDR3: CASSLALEQYF. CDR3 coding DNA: TGTGCCAGCAGCTTAGCGCTCGAGCAGTACTTC.

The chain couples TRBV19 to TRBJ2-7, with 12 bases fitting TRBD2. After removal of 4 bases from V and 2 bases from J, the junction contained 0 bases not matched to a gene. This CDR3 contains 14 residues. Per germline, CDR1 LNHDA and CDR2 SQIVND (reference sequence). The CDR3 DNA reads TGTGCCAGTAGTACTAGCGGGGGGGCCTACGAGCAGTACTTC. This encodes CASSTSGGAYEQYF. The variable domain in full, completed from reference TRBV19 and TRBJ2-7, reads DGGITQSPKYLFRKEGQNVTLSCEQNLNHDAMYWYRQDPGQGLRLIYYSQIVNDFQKGDIAEGYSVSREKKESFPLTVTSAQKNPTAFYLCASSTSGGAYEQYFGPGTRLTVT.

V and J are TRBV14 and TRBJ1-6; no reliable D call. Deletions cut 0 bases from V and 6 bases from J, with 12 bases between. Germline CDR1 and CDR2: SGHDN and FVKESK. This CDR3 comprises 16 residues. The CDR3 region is CASSQDLWASNSPLHF. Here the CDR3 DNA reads TGTGCCAGCAGCCAAGATCTCTGGGCTTCTAATTCACCCCTCCACTTT.

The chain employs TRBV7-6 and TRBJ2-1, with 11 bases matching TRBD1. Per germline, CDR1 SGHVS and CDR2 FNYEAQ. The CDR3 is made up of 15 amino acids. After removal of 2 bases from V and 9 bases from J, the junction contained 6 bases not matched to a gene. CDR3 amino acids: CASSLSPDRGLEQFF. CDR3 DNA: TGTGCCAGCAGCTTATCCCCGGACAGGGGGCTTGAGCAGTTCTTC.

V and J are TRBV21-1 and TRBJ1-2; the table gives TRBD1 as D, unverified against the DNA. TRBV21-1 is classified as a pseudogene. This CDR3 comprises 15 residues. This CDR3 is CASSKAQGEHYGYTF. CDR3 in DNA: TGTGCCAGCAGCAAAGCGCAGGGGGAGCACTATGGCTACACCTTC.

The CDR3 region is CASSLGVASEQFF. The CDR3 bases are TGTGCCAGCAGCTTAGGAGTGGCTTCTGAGCAGTTCTTC. V gene TRBV7-2 combines with J gene TRBJ2-1; D is unresolved. Germline lookup yields CDR1 SGHTA and CDR2 FQGNSA. Trimming took off 1 base at V and 9 bases at J, with 10 bases between the two ends. The CDR3 length is 13 residues.